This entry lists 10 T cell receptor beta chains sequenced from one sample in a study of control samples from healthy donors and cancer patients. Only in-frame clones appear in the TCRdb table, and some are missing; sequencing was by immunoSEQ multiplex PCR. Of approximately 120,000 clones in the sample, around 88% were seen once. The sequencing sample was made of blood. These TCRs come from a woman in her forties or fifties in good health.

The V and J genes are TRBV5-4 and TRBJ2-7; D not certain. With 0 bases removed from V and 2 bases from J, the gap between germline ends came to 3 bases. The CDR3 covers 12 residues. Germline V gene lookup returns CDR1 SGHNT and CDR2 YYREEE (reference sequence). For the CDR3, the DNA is TGTGCCAGCAGCTTGGGGGCCTACGAGCAGTACTTC. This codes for CASSLGAYEQYF.

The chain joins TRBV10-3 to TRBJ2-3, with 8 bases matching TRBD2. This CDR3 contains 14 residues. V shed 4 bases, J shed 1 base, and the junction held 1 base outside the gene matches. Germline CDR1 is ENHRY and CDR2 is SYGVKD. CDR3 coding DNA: TGTGCCATCAGTGGGCGGGAGGGCACAGATACGCAGTATTTT. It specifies CAISGREGTDTQYF.

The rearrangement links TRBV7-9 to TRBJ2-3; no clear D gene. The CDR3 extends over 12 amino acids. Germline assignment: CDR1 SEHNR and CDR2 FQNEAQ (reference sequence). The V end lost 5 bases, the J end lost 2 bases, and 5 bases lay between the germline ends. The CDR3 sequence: CASSRSTDTQYF. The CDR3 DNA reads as TGTGCCAGCAGCCGTTCCACAGATACGCAGTATTTT.

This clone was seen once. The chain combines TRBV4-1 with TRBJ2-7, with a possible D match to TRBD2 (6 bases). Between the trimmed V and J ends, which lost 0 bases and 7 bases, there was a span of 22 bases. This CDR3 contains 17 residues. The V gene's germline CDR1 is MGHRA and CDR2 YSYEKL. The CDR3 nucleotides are TGCGCCAGCAGCCAAGACGATGGGACTCACACAGGAATGGAGCAGTACGTC. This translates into CASSQDDGTHTGMEQYV.

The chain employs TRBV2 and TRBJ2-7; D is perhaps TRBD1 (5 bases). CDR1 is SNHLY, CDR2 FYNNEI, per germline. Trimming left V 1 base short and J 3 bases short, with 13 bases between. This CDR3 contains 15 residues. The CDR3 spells CASSEGRGPLYEQYV. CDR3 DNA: TGTGCCAGCAGTGAAGGTAGGGGTCCTCTCTACGAGCAGTACGTC.

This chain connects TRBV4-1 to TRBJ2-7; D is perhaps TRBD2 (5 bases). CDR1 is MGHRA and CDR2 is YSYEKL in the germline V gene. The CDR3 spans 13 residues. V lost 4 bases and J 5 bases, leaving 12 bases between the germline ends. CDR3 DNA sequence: TGCGCCAGCAGCCTTACGGAGGTCCACGAGCAGTACTTC. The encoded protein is CASSLTEVHEQYF.

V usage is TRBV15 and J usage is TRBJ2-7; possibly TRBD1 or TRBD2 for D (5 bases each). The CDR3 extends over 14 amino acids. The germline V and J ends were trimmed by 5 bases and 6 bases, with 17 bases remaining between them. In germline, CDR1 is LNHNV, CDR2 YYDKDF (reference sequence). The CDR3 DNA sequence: TGTGCCACCAGCCCGACCAAAGCGAGGGGCGAGCAGTACGTC. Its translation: CATSPTKARGEQYV.

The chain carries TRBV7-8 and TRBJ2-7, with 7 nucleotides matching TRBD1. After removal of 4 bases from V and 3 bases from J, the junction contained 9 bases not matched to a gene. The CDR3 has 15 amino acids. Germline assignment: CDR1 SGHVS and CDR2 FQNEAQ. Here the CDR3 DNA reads TGTGCCAGCAGCTCCCTCTCGACAGGGATCTACGAGCAGTACGTC. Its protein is CASSSLSTGIYEQYV.

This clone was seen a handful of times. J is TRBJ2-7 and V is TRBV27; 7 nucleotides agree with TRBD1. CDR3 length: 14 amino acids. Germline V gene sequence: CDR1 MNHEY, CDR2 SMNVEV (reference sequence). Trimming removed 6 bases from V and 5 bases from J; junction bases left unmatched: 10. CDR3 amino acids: CASSPSGQNHEQYF. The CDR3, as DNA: TGTGCCAGCAGCCCATCGGGACAGAACCACGAGCAGTACTTC.

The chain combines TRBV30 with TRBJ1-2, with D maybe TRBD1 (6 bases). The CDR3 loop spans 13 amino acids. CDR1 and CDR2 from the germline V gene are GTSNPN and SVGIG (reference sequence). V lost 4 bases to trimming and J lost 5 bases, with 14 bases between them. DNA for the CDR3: TGTGCCTGGAAGACAGGAGCAAAGTATGGCTACACCTTC. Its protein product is CAWKTGAKYGYTF. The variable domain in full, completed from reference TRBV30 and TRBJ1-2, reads SQTIHQWPATLVQPVGSPLSLECTVEGTSNPNLYWYRQAAGRGLQLLFYSVGIGQISSEVPQNLSASRPQDRQFILSSKKLLLSDSGFYLCAWKTGAKYGYTFGSGTRLTVV.